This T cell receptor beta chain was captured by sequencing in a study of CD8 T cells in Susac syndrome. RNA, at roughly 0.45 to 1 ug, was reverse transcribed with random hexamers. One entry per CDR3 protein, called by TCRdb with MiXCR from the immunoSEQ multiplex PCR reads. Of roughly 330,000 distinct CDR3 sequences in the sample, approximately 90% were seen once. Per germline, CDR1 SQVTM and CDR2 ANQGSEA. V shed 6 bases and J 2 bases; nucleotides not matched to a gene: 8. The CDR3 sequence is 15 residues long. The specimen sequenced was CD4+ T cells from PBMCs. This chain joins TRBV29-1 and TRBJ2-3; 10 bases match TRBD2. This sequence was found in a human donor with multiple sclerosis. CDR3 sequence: CSVRTSGIDTDTQYF. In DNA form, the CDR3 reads TGCAGCGTGCGAACTAGCGGGATAGACACAGATACGCAGTATTTT.